The 5 T cell receptor beta chains reported below all come from one sample, sequenced in a study of Ad26.COV2.S vaccination and SARS-CoV-2 variants. The treatment: 19 received Ad26.COV2.S at low or high dose, single or two shots; 5 received placebo; per-sample allocation not given. On day 63 after the first injection, vaccine and placebo recipients gave samples. The table came from immunoSEQ multiplex PCR; TCRdb's copy has only in-frame clones and leaves some out. Among fewer than 500,000 clones listed, about 90% were seen once. Sample: peripheral blood, taken in a trial of Ad26.COV2.S vaccine versus placebo. These receptors all stem from a person aged 18 to 59 who received the Ad26.COV2.S COVID-19 vaccine or a placebo.

This chain uses TRBV11-2 with TRBJ2-5, with TRBD1 as a possible D gene (5 bases). Trimming took off 3 bases at V and 2 bases at J, with 10 bases between the two ends. Germline assignment: CDR1 SGHAT and CDR2 FQNNGV. The CDR3 runs to 14 residues. In nucleotides, the CDR3 is TGTGCCAGCAGCTTGGACACAGTTCAAGAGACCCAGTACTTC. Its protein is CASSLDTVQETQYF.

The rearrangement joins TRBV7-9 to TRBJ2-7; 7 bases match TRBD1. J was trimmed by 4 bases and V by 5 bases; bases with no gene match: 14. This CDR3 is 16 amino acids long. Per the germline V gene, CDR1 is SEHNR and CDR2 is FQNEAQ (reference sequence). The CDR3 here is CASSLSTGVKEYEQYF. CDR3 bases: TGTGCCAGCAGCCTGTCTACAGGGGTCAAGGAATACGAGCAGTACTTC. Filled out from reference TRBV7-9 and TRBJ2-7, the complete variable domain reads DTGVSQNPRHKITKRGQNVTFRCDPISEHNRLYWYRQTLGQGPEFLTYFQNEAQLEKSRLLSDRFSAERPKGSFSTLEIQRTEQGDSAMYLCASSLSTGVKEYEQYFGPGTRLTVT.

This chain links TRBV7-3 with TRBJ1-3; the D gene is possibly TRBD1 (6 bases). The V gene's germline CDR1 is SGHTA and CDR2 FQGTGA. This CDR3 contains 15 residues. Trimming removed 1 base at V and 4 bases at J, with 11 bases between. CDR3 residues: CASSLIRGPGNTIYF. The CDR3 DNA is TGTGCCAGCAGCTTAATTCGGGGGCCCGGAAACACCATATATTTT.

This sequence joins TRBV5-1 and TRBJ2-1; 7 bases line up with TRBD1. The V segment lost 3 bases and the J segment 1 base; nucleotides outside the gene matches: 13. Germline-derived CDR1 and CDR2 are SGHRS and YFSETQ. CDR3 length: 18 amino acids. The CDR3 nucleotides read TGCGCCAGCAGCTACCCACAGGGGATGGGGTATTCCTACAATGAGCAGTTCTTC. This codes for CASSYPQGMGYSYNEQFF.

V and J are TRBV7-9 and TRBJ2-7; TRBD2 might be the D (7 bases). Germline loops: CDR1 SEHNR, CDR2 FQNEAQ (reference sequence). V lost 1 base and J lost 5, with 15 bases in between. This CDR3 has 15 residues. CDR3 amino acids: CASSLGVSGGHEQYF. The CDR3 DNA reads TGTGCCAGCAGCTTAGGGGTATCGGGGGGCCACGAGCAGTACTTC.